The clone carrying this TCR beta chain showed up just a few times. The sample originates from a study of molecular identifiers for immune sequencing clone quantification. This CDR3 spans 18 amino acids. CDR1 MDHEN and CDR2 SYDVKM come from the germline V gene. Trimming stripped 8 bases from V and 0 bases from J, with 22 bases between. The authors built bulk TCR libraries by previously described methods with listed TCR primers. From the PCR reads, TCRdb called clonotypes with MiXCR, one entry per CDR3 protein. This table has more than 450,000 distinct CDR3 sequences, approximately 25% appearing once. Material: naive CD8+ T cells from blood, with Jurkat cell RNA spiked in. The subset is: FACS-sorted CD8+CD4-CCR7+CD45RA+ naive T cells. This chain connects TRBV28 to TRBJ1-4; D is possibly TRBD1 (6 bases). The receptor's source is a human donor in good health. Some libraries in this study had Jurkat cell RNA spiked in. The CDR3 DNA reads as TGTGCCAGCCACGAAGATGGGACATCCGACACAACTAATGAAAAACTGTTTTTT. Its translation is CASHEDGTSDTTNEKLFF.